Each of the 28 T cell receptor beta chains below was sequenced from the same sample in a study of identical twins. MiXCR, applied by TCRdb to the 5' RACE reads, yields one record per CDR3 protein. The table lists hundreds of thousands of distinct CDR3 sequences, about 20% of them singletons, with less than 15% in the top ten. These data were likewise used in another study, on T cells expressing NK-cell markers.

Sequenced: PBMCs. The receptors derive from a woman under 30 in good health.

This clonotype has a handful of counts. This chain links TRBV29-1 with TRBJ2-1; D is possibly TRBD1 (6 bases). CDR3 length: 12 amino acids. Germline CDR1 and CDR2: SQVTM and ANQGSEA. Between the trimmed V and J ends, which lost 6 bases and 12 bases, there was a span of 18 bases. CDR3 in DNA: TGCAGCGTAGCGATCCAGGGGAACGGGCAGTTCTTC. Protein: CSVAIQGNGQFF.

The rearrangement links TRBV3-1 to TRBJ2-3, with no clear D. Trimming left V 1 base short and J 2 bases short, with 13 bases between. The V gene's germline CDR1 is LGHDT and CDR2 YNNKEL (reference sequence). The CDR3 is 16 residues long. The CDR3 protein is CASSQGFDGSTDTQYF. In DNA, the CDR3 is TGTGCCAGCAGCCAAGGCTTCGACGGGTCCACAGATACGCAGTATTTT.

The rearrangement links TRBV5-1 to TRBJ2-1, with 7 bases matching TRBD2. Unmatched junction bases numbered 8, after V lost 4 bases and J lost 4 bases. The CDR3 is made up of 15 amino acids. In germline, CDR1 is SGHRS, CDR2 YFSETQ. CDR3 nucleotides: TGCGCCAGCAGCCCCCAGGGAGGGGTGTACAATGAGCAGTTCTTC. This gives the protein CASSPQGGVYNEQFF.

Only a few counts were recorded for this clonotype. V gene TRBV20-1 combines with J gene TRBJ2-7, with 9 bases fitting TRBD1. The V gene end was trimmed by 4 bases and the J gene end by 5 bases; junction bases not matched to a gene: 6. The CDR3 sequence is 13 residues long. CDR1 and CDR2 (germline): DFQATT, SNEGSKA (reference sequence). The CDR3: CSANRDRVHEQYF. In DNA form, the CDR3 reads TGCAGTGCTAATCGGGACAGGGTCCACGAGCAGTACTTC.

This chain uses TRBV5-6 with TRBJ2-7; 7 nucleotides match TRBD2. CDR1 and CDR2 from the germline V gene are SGHDT and YYEEEE. V was pared by 2 bases and J by 7 bases, with 6 bases of the junction left unmatched. This CDR3 region has 13 residues. CDR3 in amino acids: CASSLGLVREQYF. The CDR3 DNA follows: TGTGCCAGCAGCTTAGGACTAGTGAGGGAGCAGTACTTC.

This clonotype has only a few counts. J is TRBJ2-3 and V is TRBV5-1; 12 bases line up with TRBD1. The CDR3 is made up of 17 amino acids. Germline assignment: CDR1 SGHRS and CDR2 YFSETQ. V was pared by 4 bases and J by 5 bases, with 11 bases of the junction left unmatched. This CDR3 reads CASSPGPGTGGQDTQYF. In nucleotides, the CDR3 is TGCGCCAGCAGCCCAGGGCCCGGGACAGGGGGCCAAGATACGCAGTATTTT. Full variable domain (outside the CDR3, taken from reference TRBV5-1 and TRBJ2-3): KAGVTQTPRYLIKTRGQQVTLSCSPISGHRSVSWYQQTPGQGLQFLFEYFSETQRNKGNFPGRFSGRQFSNSRSEMNVSTLELGDSALYLCASSPGPGTGGQDTQYFGPGTRLTVL.

V gene TRBV29-1 combines with J gene TRBJ2-7, with 8 bases that match TRBD2. The CDR3 extends over 14 amino acids. After removal of 6 bases from V and 7 bases from J, the junction contained 14 bases not matched to a gene. Germline CDR1 reads SQVTM; CDR2 reads ANQGSEA. The CDR3 DNA sequence: TGCAGCGTCACTCCGATACTGCCGGGGGGGGAGCAGTACTTC. Translating it yields CSVTPILPGGEQYF.

The chain links TRBV5-6 to TRBJ1-2, with D hard to call. CDR1 is SGHDT, CDR2 YYEEEE, per germline. The V end was cut by 2 bases, the J end by 5 bases, with 7 bases between. There are 12 residues in the CDR3. The CDR3 DNA is TGTGCCAGCAGCTTCGGGATTTATGGCTACACCTTC. Its protein product is CASSFGIYGYTF.

CDR3 nucleotides: TGTGCCAGCAGTCCTCTAGCGGGAGAAGGAGATACGCAGTATTTT. Translating it yields CASSPLAGEGDTQYF. The rearrangement uses TRBV7-2 and TRBJ2-3; 10 bases fit TRBD2. J gave up 5 bases and V 6 bases, and 8 bases lay outside the gene matches. The CDR3 is 15 amino acids. CDR1 SGHTA and CDR2 FQGNSA come from the germline V gene.

The chain couples TRBV24-1 to TRBJ2-3; 8 bases map to TRBD2. There are 14 residues in the CDR3. Germline trimming cut 6 bases from V and 2 bases from J; bases unmatched to any gene: 3. The germline V gene has CDR1 KGHDR and CDR2 SFDVKD. The CDR3 DNA follows: TGTGCCACCAGTCGGGGGGGACTCACAGATACGCAGTATTTT. Amino acids: CATSRGGLTDTQYF.

The rearrangement uses TRBV7-2 and TRBJ2-4, with 8 bases matching TRBD1. J lost 11 bases, V lost 5 bases, and 8 bases had no gene match. Looked up from germline, CDR1 is SGHTA and CDR2 is FQGNSA. The CDR3 covers 13 residues. The CDR3 nucleotides read TGTGCCAGCAGCCGGGACAGGTCCGGATTTCAGTACTTC. Its protein is CASSRDRSGFQYF. The variable domain in full, completed from reference TRBV7-2 and TRBJ2-4, reads GAGVSQSPSNKVTEKGKDVELRCDPISGHTALYWYRQSLGQGLEFLIYFQGNSAPDKSGLPSDRFSAERTGGSVSTLTIQRTQQEDSAVYLCASSRDRSGFQYFGAGTRLSVL.

Details on this clonotype: An end of the junction differs from the germline gene, which may be a read error. The chain recombines TRBV12-3 or TRBV12-4 with TRBJ2-3, with D possibly TRBD2 on 7 matching bases. The CDR3 has 11 residues. The CDR3 bases are TGTGCCAGCAGGGCGGGGGCCCTCGAAGATTTT. Its translation: CASRAGALEDF.

The table lists this clonotype with a few counts. The chain has TRBV20-1 and TRBJ1-5, with TRBD1 matching over 7 bases. CDR3 length: 12 residues. CDR1 and CDR2 (germline): DFQATT, SNEGSKA (reference sequence). The ends lost 5 bases at V and 5 bases at J; junction bases unmatched: 3. The CDR3 is CSAGQEDQPQHF. CDR3 bases: TGCAGTGCTGGACAGGAGGATCAGCCCCAGCATTTT.

This clonotype was detected a few times. V and J are TRBV5-1 and TRBJ2-3; either TRBD1 or TRBD2 may fit D (6 bases each). Trimming removed 0 bases from V and 1 base from J, with 15 bases in between. The CDR3 has 17 residues. CDR1 is SGHRS and CDR2 is YFSETQ in the germline V gene. This CDR3 reads CASSLGARGLGTDTQYF. The CDR3 DNA follows: TGCGCCAGCAGCTTGGGTGCCCGGGGGCTGGGCACAGATACGCAGTATTTT.

The rearrangement uses TRBV18 and TRBJ1-1; 7 nucleotides agree with TRBD1. The CDR3 consists of 17 residues. Germline V gene data show CDR1 as KGHSH and CDR2 as LQKENI. The V gene end was trimmed by 4 bases and the J gene end by 0 bases; junction bases not matched to a gene: 11. This CDR3 is CASSRTQRQGMNTEAFF. The CDR3 bases are TGTGCCAGCTCACGAACCCAGAGACAGGGTATGAACACTGAAGCTTTCTTT.

This clonotype was counted only a few times. The CDR3 nucleotides read TGTGCCAGCAGCCGTCCGACTAGCGGGATCAATGAGCAGTTCTTC. Translation: CASSRPTSGINEQFF. V and J are TRBV7-9 and TRBJ2-1; 11 bases are shared with TRBD2. The germline CDR1 and CDR2 sequences are SEHNR and FQNEAQ (reference sequence). The CDR3 is made up of 15 amino acids. The V segment lost 5 bases and the J segment 6 bases; nucleotides outside the gene matches: 6.

The chain joins TRBV20-1 to TRBJ2-3; tentatively, D is TRBD2 (6 bases). Between the trimmed V and J ends, which lost 3 bases and 3 bases, there was a span of 10 bases. Germline values: CDR1 DFQATT, CDR2 SNEGSKA (reference sequence). The CDR3 totals 13 residues. DNA of the CDR3: TGCAGTGCTAGCCGGGAGAATACAGATACGCAGTATTTT. Translation gives CSASRENTDTQYF.

A few counts support this clonotype. This chain uses TRBV7-3 with TRBJ2-3; D not certain. Trimming took 2 bases from V and 2 from J, leaving 11 bases between them. Germline assignment: CDR1 SGHTA and CDR2 FQGTGA. This CDR3 spans 15 amino acids. The chain's CDR3 is CASSLSSYYTDTQYF. Here the CDR3 DNA reads TGTGCCAGCAGCTTATCTTCCTATTACACAGATACGCAGTATTTT.

This clonotype was observed many times. The CDR3 loop is CATSDRRNTEAFF. CDR3 coding DNA: TGTGCCACCAGTGACAGGAGGAACACTGAAGCTTTCTTT. This chain joins TRBV24-1 and TRBJ1-1; D is undetermined. Trimming stripped 4 bases from V and 1 base from J, with 6 bases between. This CDR3 region has 13 residues. CDR1 is KGHDR and CDR2 is SFDVKD in the germline V gene.

Only a few counts were recorded for this clonotype. The chain links TRBV4-3 to TRBJ2-7; maybe TRBD1 (6 bases). CDR3 length: 15 residues. Germline assignment: CDR1 LGHNA and CDR2 YSLEER. With 1 base removed from V and 2 bases from J, the gap between germline ends came to 12 bases. Here the CDR3 reads CASSQGTAATYEQYF. The DNA of the CDR3 is TGCGCCAGCAGCCAAGGGACAGCGGCGACCTACGAGCAGTACTTC.

This clonotype was detected only a few times. The V gene is TRBV6-1, the J gene TRBJ2-7, with 8 bases aligning to TRBD2. The CDR3 contains 15 residues. CDR1 and CDR2 from the germline V gene are MNHNS and SASEGT. Trimming cost V 4 bases and J 0 bases; bases outside gene matches: 5. Here the CDR3 reads CASSVLAGSSYEQYF. The DNA for the CDR3 is TGTGCCAGCAGTGTCCTAGCGGGTAGCTCCTACGAGCAGTACTTC.

This clonotype has at least ten counts. Sequence at one end of the junction differs from germline and may be a read error. The rearrangement links TRBV5-1 to TRBJ1-5; D not certain. In germline, CDR1 is SGHRS, CDR2 YFSETQ. CDR3 size: 13 residues. CDR3 residues: CASSLAGDQPQHF. The CDR3 DNA is TGTGCCAGCAGCTTAGCCGGGGATCAGCCCCAGCATTTT.

This clonotype was detected many times. The gene calls are TRBV20-1 and TRBJ1-1, with D perhaps TRBD1 (6 bases). The CDR3 contains 13 residues. From germline, CDR1 is DFQATT and CDR2 SNEGSKA (reference sequence). V lost 5 bases and J lost 1, with 11 bases in between. CDR3 sequence (DNA): TGCAGTGCTGTCGGACAGCCGAACACTGAAGCTTTCTTT. It translates to CSAVGQPNTEAFF.

The chain has TRBV12-3 or TRBV12-4 and TRBJ2-3; D is unclear. The CDR3 sequence is 12 residues long. Trimming removed 6 bases at V and 7 bases at J, with 11 bases between. The CDR3 bases are TGTGCCAGCAGGATCGGGCTATATACGCAGTATTTT. This encodes CASRIGLYTQYF.

CDR3 coding DNA: TGTGCCAGCAGCTCAGGTGCAAACACAGATACGCAGTATTTT. This gives the protein CASSSGANTDTQYF. The genes are TRBV11-3 and TRBJ2-3; no clear D. This CDR3 has 14 amino acids. Germline V lookup: CDR1 SGHNT, CDR2 YENEEA. V was trimmed by 4 bases and J by 2 bases, leaving 10 bases between them. Using reference TRBV11-3 and TRBJ2-3 for the parts outside the CDR3, the full variable domain is EAGVVQSPRYKIIEKKQPVAFWCNPISGHNTLYWYLQNLGQGPELLIRYENEEAVDDSQLPKDRFSAERLKGVDSTLKIQPAELGDSAVYLCASSSGANTDTQYFGPGTRLTVL.

There are a few counts of this clonotype. The rearrangement links TRBV27 to TRBJ2-3; D unclear. The V and J ends lost 2 bases and 6 bases respectively, with 15 bases between them. The germline CDR1 and CDR2 sequences are MNHEY and SMNVEV (reference sequence). This CDR3 has 15 amino acids. CDR3 residues: CASSLGSPTHDTQYF. The CDR3 nucleotides read TGTGCCAGCAGTTTAGGTTCCCCTACTCACGATACGCAGTATTTT.

Only a few counts were recorded for this clonotype. This chain connects TRBV5-1 to TRBJ2-7; no reliable D call. The CDR3 sequence is 15 residues long. Germline assignment: CDR1 SGHRS and CDR2 YFSETQ. V was cut by 6 bases and J by 2 bases, with 18 bases left in between. CDR3: CASKVESMGTYEQYF. The DNA of the CDR3 is TGCGCCAGCAAGGTCGAAAGTATGGGAACCTACGAGCAGTACTTC.

This rearrangement joins TRBV29-1 to TRBJ2-1; D call uncertain. The CDR3 runs to 17 residues. Germline CDR1 is SQVTM and CDR2 is ANQGSEA. V was pared by 1 base and J by 0 bases, with 16 bases between. CDR3 in amino acids: CSVEGTQTRSSYNEQFF. CDR3 DNA sequence: TGCAGCGTTGAAGGCACCCAGACCCGAAGCTCCTACAATGAGCAGTTCTTC.